This TCR beta chain was recovered during a study of T-cell memory formation after mild COVID-19. TCR alpha and TCR beta cDNA libraries carrying sample barcodes and UMIs came from 5'RACE with constant-segment primers. Via MiXCR, TCRdb re-called the 5' RACE reads, giving one row per CDR3 protein. The data hold roughly 28,000 distinct CDR3 sequences, with less than 15% observed a single time. The sample taken for sequencing was PBMCs or a T cell subset sorted from them (not recorded which). The receptor was isolated from an adult woman who had mild COVID-19 (a few samples of this study predate the infection). Cell type and time point are not known.

This chain's CDR3 is CAWSLQGTDTQYF. In nucleotides, the CDR3 is TGTGCCTGGAGTTTACAGGGCACAGATACGCAGTATTTT. The chain employs TRBV30 and TRBJ2-3; D might be TRBD1 (5 bases). V gave up 2 bases and J gave up 1 base, with 7 bases separating them. This CDR3 is built from 13 residues. The V gene's germline CDR1 is GTSNPN and CDR2 SVGIG (reference sequence).